This T cell receptor beta chain came from a study of T cell responses to AZD1222 COVID-19 vaccine. Study-wide points: Clonal diversity was possibly underestimated, and the donors were mostly white British, with more females.

Method: immunoSEQ multiplex PCR; TCRdb's copy keeps in-frame clones and lacks some. In the table there are about 140,000 clones, approximately 89% of which are singletons. Note on this clone: Antigen unknown.

The V and J ends lost 1 base and 7 bases respectively, with 11 bases between them. Germline CDR1 is SEHNR and CDR2 is FQNEAQ (reference sequence). This CDR3 region has 14 residues. The genes are TRBV7-9 and TRBJ1-5; unclear D gene. Sequenced here: peripheral blood, sampled 28 days after the second AZD1222 dose. The TCR originated in an adult who received the AZD1222 COVID-19 vaccine. The CDR3: CASSLGNVWQPQHF. CDR3 in DNA: TGTGCCAGCAGCTTAGGAAACGTTTGGCAGCCCCAGCATTTT.